Below, 11 T cell receptor beta chains from the same sample are listed, as sequenced in a study of blood T cell repertoires in COVID-19 (dated by TCRdb to about 2020). Libraries were built with the immunoSEQ multiplex PCR assay. TCRdb retrieved this table from immuneACCESS and kept in-frame rearrangements only. Not all clones are present; in checked studies, unresolved V genes account for under half, and no reason is known for the remainder. The sample contains about 130,000 clones, approximately 74% of them found a single time. The top ten constitute over 4.5% of the sample. Sequencing used peripheral blood. The receptors come from a man aged 60-69 years with acute or convalescent COVID-19.

J is TRBJ1-1 and V is TRBV5-1; 9 bases are a match to TRBD1. The V and J ends lost 0 bases and 5 bases, in that order; junction bases with no gene match: 2. Germline V lookup: CDR1 SGHRS, CDR2 YFSETQ. The length of the CDR3 is 14 residues. As DNA, the CDR3 is TGCGCCAGCAGCTTGGGGGACAGGGCTACTGAAGCTTTCTTT. It specifies CASSLGDRATEAFF.

The chain recombines TRBV3-1 (or the pseudogene TRBV3-2) with TRBJ2-1, with 7 positions matching TRBD2. This CDR3 region has 18 residues. Germline CDR1 is LGHDT and CDR2 is YNNKEL (reference sequence). Trimming at V came to 4 bases and at J to 8 bases, leaving 20 bases not matched to a gene. In DNA, the CDR3 is TGTGCCAGCAGCCGATGGGTCGGCCAGTGGGGGGGATGGTATGAGCAGTTCTTC. Encoded protein: CASSRWVGQWGGWYEQFF.

This chain connects TRBV25-1 to TRBJ1-2; D possibly corresponds to TRBD1 (6 bases). CDR3 length equals 14 residues. CDR1 is MGHDK and CDR2 is SYGVNS in the germline V gene. V was trimmed by 6 bases and J by 4 bases, leaving 15 bases between them. CDR3 amino acids: CASSTQGFSYGYTF. The CDR3 DNA reads TGTGCCAGCAGCACACAGGGATTCTCCTATGGCTACACCTTC.

The chain recombines TRBV5-1 with TRBJ1-2; D not resolved. This CDR3 region has 15 residues. From germline, CDR1 is SGHRS and CDR2 YFSETQ. Trimming stripped 0 bases from V and 0 bases from J, with 9 bases between. CDR3 residues: CASSLALEANYGYTF. CDR3 sequence (DNA): TGCGCCAGCAGCTTGGCTCTCGAGGCTAACTATGGCTACACCTTC.

The rearrangement links TRBV2 to TRBJ2-1; D is ambiguous. The CDR3 covers 12 residues. Germline V gene lookup returns CDR1 SNHLY and CDR2 FYNNEI. V lost 7 bases and J 6 bases, leaving 10 bases between the germline ends. As DNA, the CDR3 is TGTGCCAGCAAACGAGGAATCAATGAGCAGTTCTTC. It translates to CASKRGINEQFF.

This chain links TRBV5-1 with TRBJ1-1, with a possible D match to TRBD1 (6 bases). The CDR3 has 15 amino acids. Germline lookup yields CDR1 SGHRS and CDR2 YFSETQ. Trimming left V 2 bases short and J 1 base short, with 12 bases between. The CDR3 DNA sequence: TGCGCCAGCAGCTTCCCGGACAGTGGGAACACTGAAGCTTTCTTT. Protein sequence: CASSFPDSGNTEAFF.

The chain combines TRBV7-9 with TRBJ1-2, with a weak D call TRBD1 (6 bases). Trimming removed 5 bases from V and 4 bases from J, with 11 bases in between. CDR3 size: 13 residues. Germline lookup yields CDR1 SEHNR and CDR2 FQNEAQ (reference sequence). The chain's CDR3 is CASSPGQLYGYTF. The DNA of the CDR3 is TGTGCCAGCAGCCCCGGACAGCTCTATGGCTACACCTTC.

The V call is TRBV4-1, the J call TRBJ2-7, with TRBD2 identical over 11 bases. The germline CDR1 and CDR2 sequences are MGHRA and YSYEKL. V shed 3 bases and J 3 bases; nucleotides not matched to a gene: 10. The CDR3 consists of 17 residues. CDR3 region: CASSQSLTSGGFYEQYF. The CDR3 DNA is TGCGCCAGCAGCCAGTCTCTTACTAGCGGGGGCTTCTACGAGCAGTACTTC.

In DNA form, the CDR3 reads TGTGCCACCAGTGCGGACAGGAACACTGAAGCTTTCTTT. Translating it yields CATSADRNTEAFF. The chain combines TRBV24-1 with TRBJ1-1; D is possibly TRBD1 (6 bases). The CDR3 spans 13 residues. Trimming removed 5 bases from V and 1 base from J, with 7 bases in between. Per the germline V gene, CDR1 is KGHDR and CDR2 is SFDVKD.

The V call is TRBV9, the J call TRBJ2-1; TRBD1 agrees at 7 bases. Unmatched junction bases numbered 7, after V lost 3 bases and J lost 10 bases. This CDR3 region has 13 residues. CDR1 is SGDLS and CDR2 is YYNGEE in the germline V gene. CDR3 sequence reads: CASSAEQDREQFF. In DNA, the CDR3 is TGTGCCAGCAGCGCGGAACAGGACAGGGAGCAGTTCTTC.

The chain links TRBV5-1 to TRBJ1-2, with 7 bases that match TRBD1. The V gene's germline CDR1 is SGHRS and CDR2 YFSETQ. V was clipped by 3 bases and J by 5 bases; unmatched bases: 7. The CDR3 is 14 residues long. The CDR3 nucleotides are TGCGCCAGCAGCTCGGGGACAGTCGCTTATGGCTACACCTTC. Amino acids: CASSSGTVAYGYTF.